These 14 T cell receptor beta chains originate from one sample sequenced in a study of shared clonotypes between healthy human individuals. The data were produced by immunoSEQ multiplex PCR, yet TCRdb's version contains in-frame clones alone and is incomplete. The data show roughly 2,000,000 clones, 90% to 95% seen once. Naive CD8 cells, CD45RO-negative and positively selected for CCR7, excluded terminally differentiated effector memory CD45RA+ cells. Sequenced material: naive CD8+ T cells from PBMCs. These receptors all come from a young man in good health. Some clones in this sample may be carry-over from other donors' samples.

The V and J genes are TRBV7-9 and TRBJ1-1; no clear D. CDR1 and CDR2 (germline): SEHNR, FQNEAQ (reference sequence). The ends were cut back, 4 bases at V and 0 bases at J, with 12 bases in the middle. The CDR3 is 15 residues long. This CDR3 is CASSSKTRMNTEAFF. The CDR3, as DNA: TGTGCCAGCAGCTCAAAGACACGAATGAACACTGAAGCTTTCTTT.

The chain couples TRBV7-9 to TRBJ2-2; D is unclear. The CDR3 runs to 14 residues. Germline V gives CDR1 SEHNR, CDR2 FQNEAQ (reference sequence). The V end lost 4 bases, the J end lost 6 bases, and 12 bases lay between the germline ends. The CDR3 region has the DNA TGTGCCAGCAGCTCCTATTATAGTGCCGGGGAGCTGTTTTTT. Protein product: CASSSYYSAGELFF.

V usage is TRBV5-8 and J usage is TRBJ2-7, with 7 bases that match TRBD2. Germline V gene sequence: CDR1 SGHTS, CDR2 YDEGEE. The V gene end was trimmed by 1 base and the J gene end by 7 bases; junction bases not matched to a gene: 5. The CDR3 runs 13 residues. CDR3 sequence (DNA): TGTGCCAGCAGCTTGAGTGGGGGGGTTGAGCAGTACTTC. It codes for CASSLSGGVEQYF.

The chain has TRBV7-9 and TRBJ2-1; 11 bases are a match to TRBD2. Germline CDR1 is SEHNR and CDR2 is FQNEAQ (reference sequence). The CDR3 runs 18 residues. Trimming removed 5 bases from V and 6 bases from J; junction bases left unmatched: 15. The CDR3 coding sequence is TGTGCCAGCAGCCTGGCTAGCGGGAGGACCTTTTCCAGCAATGAGCAGTTCTTC. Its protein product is CASSLASGRTFSSNEQFF.

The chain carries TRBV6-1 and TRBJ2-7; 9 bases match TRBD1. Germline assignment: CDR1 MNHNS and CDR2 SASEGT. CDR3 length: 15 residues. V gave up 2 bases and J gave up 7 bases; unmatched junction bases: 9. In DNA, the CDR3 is TGTGCCAGCAGTGAAAGGGACAGGGCCCCGAGGGAGCAGTACTTC. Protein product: CASSERDRAPREQYF.

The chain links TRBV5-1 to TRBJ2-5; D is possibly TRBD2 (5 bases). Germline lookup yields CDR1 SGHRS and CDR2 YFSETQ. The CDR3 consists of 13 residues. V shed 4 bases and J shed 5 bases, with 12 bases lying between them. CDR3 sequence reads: CASSTGRGETQYF. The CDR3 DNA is TGCGCCAGCAGCACCGGACGAGGGGAGACCCAGTACTTC.

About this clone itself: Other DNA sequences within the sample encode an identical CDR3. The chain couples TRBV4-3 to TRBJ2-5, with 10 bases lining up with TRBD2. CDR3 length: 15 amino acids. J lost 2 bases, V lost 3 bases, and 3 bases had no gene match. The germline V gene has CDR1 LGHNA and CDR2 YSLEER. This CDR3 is CASSQLLAGQETQYF. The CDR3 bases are TGCGCCAGCAGCCAGTTACTAGCGGGGCAAGAGACCCAGTACTTC.

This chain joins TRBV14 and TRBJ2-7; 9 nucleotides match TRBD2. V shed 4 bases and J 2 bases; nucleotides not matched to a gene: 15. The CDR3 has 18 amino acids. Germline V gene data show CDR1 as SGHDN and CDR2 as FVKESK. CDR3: CASSPGLATSLGAYEQYF. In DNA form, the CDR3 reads TGTGCCAGCAGCCCCGGACTAGCGACTTCCCTGGGTGCCTACGAGCAGTACTTC.

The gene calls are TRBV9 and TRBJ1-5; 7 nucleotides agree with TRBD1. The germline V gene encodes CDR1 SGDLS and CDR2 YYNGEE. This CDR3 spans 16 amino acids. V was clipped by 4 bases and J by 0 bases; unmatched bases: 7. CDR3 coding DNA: TGTGCCAGCAGCCCCGGGACAGCTAATAGCAATCAGCCCCAGCATTTT. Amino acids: CASSPGTANSNQPQHF.

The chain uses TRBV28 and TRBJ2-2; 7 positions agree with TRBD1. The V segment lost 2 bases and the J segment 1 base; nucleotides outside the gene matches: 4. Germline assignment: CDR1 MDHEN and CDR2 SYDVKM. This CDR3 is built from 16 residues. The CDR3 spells CASSLLWTGNTGELFF. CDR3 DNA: TGTGCCAGCAGTTTACTCTGGACAGGGAACACCGGGGAGCTGTTTTTT.

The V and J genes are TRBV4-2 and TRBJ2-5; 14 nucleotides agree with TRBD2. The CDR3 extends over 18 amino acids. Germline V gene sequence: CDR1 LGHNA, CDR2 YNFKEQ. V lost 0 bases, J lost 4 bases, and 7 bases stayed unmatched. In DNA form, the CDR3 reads TGTGCCAGCAGCCAAGAAGGGACTAGCGGGAGTCTCGGAGAGACCCAGTACTTC. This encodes CASSQEGTSGSLGETQYF.

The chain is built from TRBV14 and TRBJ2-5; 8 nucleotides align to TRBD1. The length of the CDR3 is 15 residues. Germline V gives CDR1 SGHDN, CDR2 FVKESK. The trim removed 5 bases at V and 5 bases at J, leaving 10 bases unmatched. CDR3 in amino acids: CASSNTRTGRETQYF. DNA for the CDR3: TGTGCCAGCAGCAATACCCGGACAGGGAGGGAGACCCAGTACTTC. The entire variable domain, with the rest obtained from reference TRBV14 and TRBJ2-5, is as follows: EAGVTQFPSHSVIEKGQTVTLRCDPISGHDNLYWYRRVMGKEIKFLLHFVKESKQDESGMPNNRFLAERTGGTYSTLKVQPAELEDSGVYFCASSNTRTGRETQYFGPGTRLLVL.

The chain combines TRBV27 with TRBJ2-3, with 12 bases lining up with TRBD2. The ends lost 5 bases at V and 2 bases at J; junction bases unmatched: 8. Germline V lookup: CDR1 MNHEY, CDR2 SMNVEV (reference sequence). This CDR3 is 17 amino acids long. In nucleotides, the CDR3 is TGTGCCAGCAGTGAGGAACTAGCGGGAGGATCCACAGATACGCAGTATTTT. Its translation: CASSEELAGGSTDTQYF.

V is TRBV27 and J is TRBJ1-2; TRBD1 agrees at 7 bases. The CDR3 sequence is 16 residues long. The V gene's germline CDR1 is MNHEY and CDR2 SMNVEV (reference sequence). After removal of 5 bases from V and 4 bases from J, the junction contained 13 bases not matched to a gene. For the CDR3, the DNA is TGTGCCAGCAGTCCCCCCGGACAGGAGGACTCCTATGGCTACACCTTC. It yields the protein CASSPPGQEDSYGYTF.